One sample yielded the 32 T cell receptor beta chains listed below, sequenced in a study of CD8+ T cells in alopecia areata (dated by TCRdb to 2016 to 2019). The sample's treatment or condition label, decoded: oral pan-JAK inhibitor, 5-10 mg twice daily. Library preparation was by the immunoSEQ multiplex PCR assay. RNA was extracted from all samples and reverse transcribed into cDNA as template for TCR sequencing. Not all clones reach the TCRdb copy of this immuneACCESS table, which keeps in-frame sequences only. Checked studies attribute under half of the gap to unresolved V genes and leave the rest unexplained. Within this sample are about 190,000 clones, with about three fifths of them counted one time only. 1.3% of the sample belongs to the ten largest clones. The source material was CD4+ T cells sorted from blood, sampled between weeks 47 and 50, from a patient treated with tofacitinib. These receptors came from a human donor with alopecia areata.

The chain uses TRBV14 and TRBJ2-3; 11 nucleotides align to TRBD2. Germline loops: CDR1 SGHDN, CDR2 FVKESK. With V trimmed by 3 bases and J by 2 bases, 4 bases remained unmatched. This CDR3 region has 16 residues. Here the CDR3 DNA reads TGTGCCAGCAGCCAGCTAGCGGGGGGAATCACAGATACGCAGTATTTT. Translating gives CASSQLAGGITDTQYF.

This clone was observed a few times. The rearrangement joins TRBV30 to TRBJ1-4, with D possibly being TRBD1 (5 bases). The V gene's germline CDR1 is GTSNPN and CDR2 SVGIG (reference sequence). CDR3 size: 17 residues. The germline V and J ends were trimmed by 3 bases and 7 bases, with 24 bases remaining between them. The CDR3 nucleotides read TGTGCCTGGAGCCTTCGGGGGAATAGGGCTGGCGGTGAAAAACTGTTTTTT. Translating gives CAWSLRGNRAGGEKLFF.

The V call is TRBV30, the J call TRBJ1-2, with D uncertain. V gave up 0 bases and J gave up 7 bases, with 12 bases separating them. The length of the CDR3 is 13 residues. Per germline, CDR1 GTSNPN and CDR2 SVGIG (reference sequence). CDR3 protein: CAWSVGGILGYTF. DNA for the CDR3: TGTGCCTGGAGTGTGGGCGGGATCCTTGGCTACACCTTC.

J is TRBJ1-2 and V is TRBV6-5, with D possibly TRBD1 on 6 matching bases. V was pared by 2 bases and J by 2 bases, with 9 bases between. The CDR3 consists of 14 residues. CDR1 is MNHEY and CDR2 is SVGAGI in the germline V gene. The CDR3 is CASSYTGPNYGYTF. CDR3 nucleotides: TGTGCCAGCAGTTACACAGGGCCCAACTATGGCTACACCTTC.

This clone was counted only a few times. The chain is built from TRBV18 and TRBJ2-1; perhaps TRBD2 as D (6 bases). Germline V gene sequence: CDR1 KGHSH, CDR2 LQKENI. CDR3 length: 15 residues. The V end was cut by 2 bases, the J end by 5 bases, with 13 bases between. CDR3 sequence reads: CASSPASPGDNEQFF. DNA of the CDR3: TGTGCCAGCTCACCAGCTTCACCGGGAGACAATGAGCAGTTCTTC.

This chain connects TRBV29-1 to TRBJ2-7; no definite D call. Trimming left V 4 bases short and J 0 bases short, with 19 bases between. Per the germline V gene, CDR1 is SQVTM and CDR2 is ANQGSEA. This CDR3 is built from 16 residues. Written as DNA, the CDR3 is TGCAGCGTTGTAGGTAGACCCGACGCCCTCTCCTACGAGCAGTACTTC. Residues: CSVVGRPDALSYEQYF.

This clone was seen a handful of times. The chain is built from TRBV14 and TRBJ2-5; a possible D gene is TRBD1 (5 bases). V gave up 4 bases and J gave up 4 bases, with 16 bases separating them. The germline V gene has CDR1 SGHDN and CDR2 FVKESK. The CDR3 consists of 15 residues. DNA for the CDR3: TGTGCCAGCAGCCGGAACATAGGGGTGGGAGAGACCCAGTACTTC. Translated, it gives CASSRNIGVGETQYF.

V usage is TRBV7-9 and J usage is TRBJ1-2; tentatively, D is TRBD1 (6 bases). Germline-derived CDR1 and CDR2 are SEHNR and FQNEAQ (reference sequence). The ends were cut back, 11 bases at V and 4 bases at J, with 14 bases in the middle. The CDR3 sequence is 12 residues long. The CDR3 here is CAWEGGPYGYTF. The DNA of the CDR3 is TGTGCCTGGGAAGGGGGACCCTATGGCTACACCTTC.

The rearrangement uses TRBV29-1 and TRBJ2-1; 16 bases agree with TRBD2. Germline lookup yields CDR1 SQVTM and CDR2 ANQGSEA. This CDR3 spans 15 amino acids. After removal of 8 bases from V and 7 bases from J, the junction contained 8 bases not matched to a gene. CDR3 protein: CSTPGLAGGYNEQFF. The CDR3 DNA sequence: TGCAGCACTCCGGGACTAGCGGGGGGGTATAATGAGCAGTTCTTC.

This clone was picked up a small number of times. This rearrangement joins TRBV10-3 to TRBJ2-1; 12 nucleotides match TRBD2. Germline V lookup: CDR1 ENHRY, CDR2 SYGVKD. J gave up 5 bases and V 6 bases, and 5 bases lay outside the gene matches. The CDR3 length is 15 residues. The DNA of the CDR3 is TGTGCCATCAGCCCGACTAGCGGGGGCCACAATGAGCAGTTCTTC. Translating gives CAISPTSGGHNEQFF.

The chain joins TRBV15 to TRBJ2-7, with 9 bases lining up with TRBD2. After removal of 1 base from V and 6 bases from J, the junction contained 10 bases not matched to a gene. CDR1 and CDR2 (germline): LNHNV, YYDKDF (reference sequence). The CDR3 consists of 16 residues. This chain's CDR3 is CATSRALSGGLGEQYF. DNA for the CDR3: TGTGCCACCAGCAGAGCCCTCAGCGGGGGGCTCGGCGAGCAGTACTTC.

This chain uses TRBV7-9 with TRBJ2-3, with D perhaps assigned TRBD1 or TRBD2 (6 bases each). Per germline, CDR1 SEHNR and CDR2 FQNEAQ (reference sequence). CDR3 length equals 17 residues. V was clipped by 6 bases and J by 9 bases, with 28 bases between them. This chain's CDR3 is CASSREGPGAHPNTQYF. CDR3 nucleotides: TGTGCCAGCAGTCGAGAGGGACCGGGGGCGCACCCAAACACGCAGTATTTT.

This clone appeared a few times. V is TRBV2 and J is TRBJ1-4; TRBD1 might be the D (5 bases). This CDR3 comprises 14 residues. V shed 6 bases and J shed 3 bases, with 11 bases lying between them. From germline, CDR1 is SNHLY and CDR2 FYNNEI. The CDR3 DNA reads as TGTGCCAGCAGGGACACCTACCCTAATGAAAAACTGTTTTTT. This sequence encodes CASRDTYPNEKLFF.

The V call is TRBV5-4, the J call TRBJ1-6; a weak D match, TRBD1 (6 bases). Trimming took 3 bases from V and 7 from J, leaving 14 bases between them. The CDR3 contains 15 residues. Germline-derived CDR1 and CDR2 are SGHNT and YYREEE (reference sequence). The CDR3 region has the DNA TGTGCCAGCAGCTCCCGACAGGCTGGAAATTCACCCCTCCACTTT. It specifies CASSSRQAGNSPLHF.

The chain has TRBV6-1 and TRBJ2-5, with D perhaps TRBD2 (7 bases). The DNA end is a closer match to TRBJ2-7, so the J assignment may be wrong. There are 15 residues in the CDR3. Germline loops: CDR1 MNHNS, CDR2 SASEGT. This chain's CDR3 is CASSTLSGGPYEQYF. CDR3 nucleotides: TGTGCCAGCAGTACATTATCGGGGGGCCCCTACGAGCAGTACTTC.

The V and J genes are TRBV29-1 and TRBJ1-4, with 9 bases matching TRBD1. CDR1 and CDR2 (germline): SQVTM, ANQGSEA. The CDR3 length is 16 residues. Unmatched junction bases numbered 6, after V lost 0 bases and J lost 4 bases. The CDR3 DNA is TGCAGCGTTGAAGATCTTTCGACAGGGGGTAATGAAAAACTGTTTTTT. Protein sequence: CSVEDLSTGGNEKLFF.

The V gene is TRBV30, the J gene TRBJ1-5, with TRBD1 matching 10 bases. Per germline, CDR1 GTSNPN and CDR2 SVGIG (reference sequence). Germline trimming cut 5 bases from V and 6 bases from J; bases unmatched to any gene: 10. The CDR3 contains 15 residues. CDR3 residues: CAWCPRTGGPQPQHF. The CDR3 DNA is TGTGCCTGGTGTCCGAGGACAGGGGGTCCTCAGCCCCAGCATTTT.

This clone has only a few counts. The chain uses TRBV7-3 and TRBJ2-1; a possible D gene is TRBD1 (6 bases). Germline CDR1 SGHTA, CDR2 FQGTGA. V was pared by 4 bases and J by 4 bases, with 14 bases between. The CDR3 totals 15 residues. The chain's CDR3 is CASSSQGEAYNEQFF. CDR3 bases: TGTGCCAGCAGCTCACAGGGAGAGGCTTACAATGAGCAGTTCTTC.

The chain joins TRBV29-1 to TRBJ2-5; D is perhaps TRBD1 or TRBD2 (6 bases each). The V and J ends lost 3 bases and 5 bases respectively, with 13 bases between them. The CDR3 totals 13 residues. Germline assignment: CDR1 SQVTM and CDR2 ANQGSEA. CDR3 nucleotides: TGCAGCGTTGAGTTTGGGGGGCTTGAGACCCAGTACTTC. Translation gives CSVEFGGLETQYF.

This clone came up once. The rearrangement links TRBV6-5 to TRBJ2-3, with D unresolved. Trimming took 0 bases from V and 4 from J, leaving 11 bases between them. In germline, CDR1 is MNHEY, CDR2 SVGAGI. CDR3 length: 15 amino acids. CDR3 nucleotides: TGTGCCAGCAGTTACTCGGGCCCTAGATCAGATACGCAGTATTTT. This gives the protein CASSYSGPRSDTQYF.

The CDR3 DNA sequence: TGTGCCAGCAGATCTACTAGCGTCGGCACCGGGGAGCTGTTTTTT. Residues: CASRSTSVGTGELFF. The chain combines TRBV7-3 with TRBJ2-2, with TRBD2 matching 7 bases. The CDR3 has 15 amino acids. The V and J ends lost 6 bases and 4 bases, in that order; junction bases with no gene match: 8. The germline V gene has CDR1 SGHTA and CDR2 FQGTGA.

This chain joins TRBV29-1 and TRBJ2-3; D gene unclear. Trimming stripped 4 bases from V and 0 bases from J, with 5 bases between. Per germline, CDR1 SQVTM and CDR2 ANQGSEA. This CDR3 is built from 12 residues. This CDR3 is CSVAQSTDTQYF. Here the CDR3 DNA reads TGCAGCGTTGCCCAGAGCACAGATACGCAGTATTTT.

This sequence joins TRBV6-5 and TRBJ1-1; D remains ambiguous. The CDR3 totals 13 residues. Per the germline V gene, CDR1 is MNHEY and CDR2 is SVGAGI. The V end was cut by 2 bases, the J end by 0 bases, with 4 bases between. The CDR3 loop is CASSYMVNTEAFF. In nucleotides, the CDR3 is TGTGCCAGCAGTTACATGGTGAACACTGAAGCTTTCTTT.

This clone came up a few times. The chain couples TRBV5-5 to TRBJ1-4; TRBD1 aligns across 9 bases. The CDR3 totals 18 residues. The germline V gene encodes CDR1 SGHKS and CDR2 YYEKEE (reference sequence). Trimming removed 4 bases from V and 4 bases from J; junction bases left unmatched: 14. Here the CDR3 reads CASSPWGTGLNDNEKLFF. The CDR3 DNA reads as TGTGCCAGCAGCCCCTGGGGGACAGGGCTTAACGATAATGAAAAACTGTTTTTT.

The chain is built from TRBV15 and TRBJ1-2; 7 nucleotides align to TRBD1. The CDR3 runs to 14 residues. The germline gives CDR1 LNHNV, CDR2 YYDKDF (reference sequence). The V and J ends lost 1 base and 5 bases, in that order; junction bases with no gene match: 4. The CDR3 DNA reads as TGTGCCACCAGCAGAGGGGGGACAGCTTATGGCTACACCTTC. Translating it yields CATSRGGTAYGYTF.

The genes are TRBV9 and TRBJ1-1; D unresolved. This CDR3 contains 14 residues. Looked up from germline, CDR1 is SGDLS and CDR2 is YYNGEE. Trimming removed 0 bases at V and 6 bases at J, with 12 bases between. The CDR3 sequence is CASSVEIGRAEAFF. In DNA, the CDR3 is TGTGCCAGCAGCGTAGAGATAGGCCGGGCTGAAGCTTTCTTT.

Ten or more counts support this clone. CDR3 amino acids: CASSEQLAGGYNEQFF. CDR3 coding DNA: TGTGCCAGCAGTGAACAACTAGCGGGGGGGTACAATGAGCAGTTCTTC. V gene TRBV6-4 combines with J gene TRBJ2-1, with TRBD2 matching over 13 bases. The J segment lost 4 bases and the V segment lost 3 bases, leaving 3 bases of the junction unmatched. Germline V CDR1 and CDR2: MRHNA, SNTAGT. The CDR3 runs to 16 residues.

The V and J genes are TRBV27 and TRBJ2-5; D call uncertain. This CDR3 comprises 14 residues. Germline V CDR1 and CDR2: MNHEY, SMNVEV (reference sequence). V was shortened by 6 bases and J by 4 bases, with 15 bases between the two germline ends. The CDR3 DNA is TGTGCCAGCAGCCCTATGCCTGGGTTAGAGACCCAGTACTTC. It yields the protein CASSPMPGLETQYF.

V and J are TRBV11-3 and TRBJ2-3, with TRBD1 matching over 9 bases. This CDR3 is 18 amino acids long. V was clipped by 3 bases and J by 4 bases; unmatched bases: 14. Germline V gene lookup returns CDR1 SGHNT and CDR2 YENEEA. In DNA, the CDR3 is TGTGCCAGCAGCTTTCTGGACAGGGGCCGGAACATCCCAGATACGCAGTATTTT. It specifies CASSFLDRGRNIPDTQYF. The full variable domain, rest sourced from reference TRBV11-3 and TRBJ2-3, is EAGVVQSPRYKIIEKKQPVAFWCNPISGHNTLYWYLQNLGQGPELLIRYENEEAVDDSQLPKDRFSAERLKGVDSTLKIQPAELGDSAVYLCASSFLDRGRNIPDTQYFGPGTRLTVL.

This chain links TRBV6-5 with TRBJ1-1, with D possibly TRBD1 on 5 matching bases. This CDR3 has 13 residues. Germline V lookup: CDR1 MNHEY, CDR2 SVGAGI. V was trimmed by 7 bases and J by 5 bases, leaving 14 bases between them. The CDR3: CASKVRGYTEAFF. The DNA for the CDR3 is TGTGCCAGCAAAGTCCGGGGGTATACTGAAGCTTTCTTT.

This rearrangement joins TRBV30 to TRBJ1-1; D gene unclear. This CDR3 has 12 amino acids. Germline CDR1 is GTSNPN and CDR2 is SVGIG (reference sequence). V dropped 4 bases and J dropped 0 bases, with 6 bases sitting between them. The CDR3 DNA sequence: TGTGCCTGGACTCACATGAACACTGAAGCTTTCTTT. It is translated as CAWTHMNTEAFF.

The chain uses TRBV5-1 and TRBJ1-1, with a possible D match to TRBD1 (5 bases). The CDR3 contains 14 residues. With 4 bases removed from V and 1 base from J, the gap between germline ends came to 11 bases. CDR1 SGHRS and CDR2 YFSETQ come from the germline V gene. This CDR3 reads CASSRNTGNTEAFF. CDR3 coding DNA: TGCGCCAGCAGCCGAAATACAGGGAACACTGAAGCTTTCTTT.